The 29 T cell receptor beta chains given below trace back to one sample, sequenced in a study of neoadjuvant anti-PD-1 for oral cavity cancer. Sequencing used immunoSEQ multiplex PCR; TCRdb keeps in-frame clones, though not all of them. The repertoire holds about 14,000 clones, with roughly 71% as singletons. Time point here: after neoadjuvant nivolumab, at surgical resection. This sample comprised PBMCs, obtained after nivolumab (anti-PD-1) treatment. Source of these receptors: a person aged 35-79 years with oral cavity squamous cell carcinoma.

The chain combines TRBV4-1 with TRBJ1-6; D is unresolved. CDR1 MGHRA and CDR2 YSYEKL come from the germline V gene. This CDR3 contains 16 residues. Trimming stripped 1 base from V and 9 bases from J, with 16 bases between. The CDR3 region has the DNA TGCGCCAGCAGCCAAGCCCCGAGAACGCCGGGTTCACCCCTCCACTTT. Encoded protein: CASSQAPRTPGSPLHF.

This clone was counted between two and nine times. V and J are TRBV2 and TRBJ2-7; D tentatively fits TRBD1 or TRBD2 (6 bases each). The CDR3 sequence is 12 residues long. Germline V CDR1 and CDR2: SNHLY, FYNNEI. Deletions cut 11 bases from V and 4 bases from J, with 15 bases between. This CDR3 reads CAAGARGYEQYF. As DNA, the CDR3 is TGTGCCGCAGGGGCGCGGGGATACGAGCAGTACTTC.

This clone was found a few times. This chain connects TRBV19 to TRBJ1-2; no clear D. Germline CDR1 LNHDA, CDR2 SQIVND (reference sequence). Trimming removed 10 bases at V and 7 bases at J, with 19 bases between. CDR3 size: 13 residues. The CDR3 here is CATTDADRRGYTF. The CDR3 DNA reads TGTGCCACGACCGATGCGGATCGGCGTGGCTACACCTTC.

The genes are TRBV7-3 and TRBJ2-1; D is perhaps TRBD1 or TRBD2 (5 bases each). The V gene lost 4 bases and the J gene lost 9 bases, with 13 bases spanning the gap. CDR1 SGHTA and CDR2 FQGTGA come from the germline V gene. The CDR3 loop spans 13 amino acids. CDR3 loop: CASSSARESEQFF. The DNA for the CDR3 is TGTGCCAGCAGCTCGGCCAGGGAGTCTGAGCAGTTCTTC.

The chain employs TRBV28 and TRBJ1-2; maybe TRBD1 (6 bases). Germline-derived CDR1 and CDR2 are MDHEN and SYDVKM. The CDR3 has 18 residues. V lost 3 bases to trimming and J lost 0 bases, with 20 bases between them. CDR3 bases: TGTGCCAGCAGTTTTTCCTGGGGACAACCGGAGCCTAACTATGGCTACACCTTC. It encodes CASSFSWGQPEPNYGYTF.

The chain combines TRBV19 with TRBJ2-7; weak D call: TRBD1 (6 bases). V lost 8 bases and J 0 bases, leaving 17 bases between the germline ends. Germline CDR1 and CDR2: LNHDA and SQIVND (reference sequence). This CDR3 comprises 15 residues. The CDR3 reads CASAPGHRSSYEQYF. CDR3 nucleotide sequence: TGTGCCAGTGCTCCGGGACACAGGAGCTCCTACGAGCAGTACTTC.

This sequence joins TRBV27 and TRBJ2-1; 9 nucleotides agree with TRBD1. V lost 0 bases and J lost 7; bases outside the gene matches: 4. The CDR3 extends over 15 amino acids. The germline V gene has CDR1 MNHEY and CDR2 SMNVEV (reference sequence). CDR3 protein: CASSLSNRGRNEQFF. The CDR3 bases are TGTGCCAGCAGTTTATCCAACAGGGGGCGGAATGAGCAGTTCTTC.

This chain joins TRBV10-3 and TRBJ2-2; D might be TRBD1 (6 bases). The germline V gene has CDR1 ENHRY and CDR2 SYGVKD. V lost 4 bases, J lost 0 bases, and 9 bases lay in between. The CDR3 consists of 15 residues. The CDR3 region is CAISGGHANTGELFF. In DNA, the CDR3 is TGTGCCATCAGTGGGGGACACGCGAACACCGGGGAGCTGTTTTTT.

This clone was found a few times. The chain uses TRBV7-8 and TRBJ2-1; the match to TRBD1 covers 9 bases. This CDR3 is built from 15 residues. The trim removed 5 bases at V and 9 bases at J, leaving 11 bases unmatched. CDR1 SGHVS and CDR2 FQNEAQ come from the germline V gene. For the CDR3, the DNA is TGTGCCAGCAGCACATGGACAGGGGCCAGGGGTGAGCAGTTCTTC. Protein: CASSTWTGARGEQFF.

The chain employs TRBV5-1 and TRBJ2-5; TRBD2 matches at 14 bases. Germline V gives CDR1 SGHRS, CDR2 YFSETQ. This CDR3 contains 16 residues. Trimming removed 4 bases from V and 4 bases from J; junction bases left unmatched: 6. This chain's CDR3 is CASSLGTSGGAETQYF. In nucleotides, the CDR3 is TGCGCCAGCAGCCTCGGGACTAGCGGGGGTGCAGAGACCCAGTACTTC.

The count of this clone is one. V usage is TRBV30 and J usage is TRBJ2-5; 10 bases are a match to TRBD2. Per germline, CDR1 GTSNPN and CDR2 SVGIG (reference sequence). This CDR3 spans 14 amino acids. V shed 3 bases and J 3 bases; nucleotides not matched to a gene: 4. CDR3 bases: TGTGCCTGGAGGGGACTAGCGCCTGAAGAGACCCAGTACTTC. Protein: CAWRGLAPEETQYF.

This clone appeared a few times. J is TRBJ1-5 and V is TRBV2; 7 bases agree with TRBD1. V was clipped by 6 bases and J by 7 bases; unmatched bases: 6. The CDR3 is 13 residues long. Germline V gene sequence: CDR1 SNHLY, CDR2 FYNNEI. CDR3 sequence reads: CASSQGEGQPQHF. The DNA of the CDR3 is TGTGCCAGCAGCCAGGGGGAAGGACAGCCCCAGCATTTT. The full variable domain, its missing parts supplied by reference TRBV2 and TRBJ1-5, is EPEVTQTPSHQVTQMGQEVILRCVPISNHLYFYWYRQILGQKVEFLVSFYNNEISEKSEIFDDQFSVERPDGSNFTLKIRSTKLEDSAMYFCASSQGEGQPQHFGDGTRLSIL.

The gene calls are TRBV27 and TRBJ1-4, with a tentative D call TRBD1 (6 bases). Between the trimmed V and J ends, which lost 6 bases and 3 bases, there was a span of 11 bases. Germline V CDR1 and CDR2: MNHEY, SMNVEV (reference sequence). This CDR3 contains 14 residues. The CDR3 protein is CASRPAGANEKLFF. The CDR3 DNA reads as TGTGCCAGCAGACCCGCAGGGGCTAATGAAAAACTGTTTTTT. Full variable domain (remainder filled in from reference TRBV27 and TRBJ1-4): EAQVTQNPRYLITVTGKKLTVTCSQNMNHEYMSWYRQDPGLGLRQIYYSMNVEVTDKGDVPEGYKVSRKEKRNFPLILESPSPNQTSLYFCASRPAGANEKLFFGSGTQLSVL.

This clone was observed a handful of times. The chain uses TRBV27 and TRBJ1-2; D is uncertain. Deletions cut 2 bases from V and 4 bases from J, with 8 bases between. The CDR3 consists of 13 residues. The germline V gene has CDR1 MNHEY and CDR2 SMNVEV (reference sequence). DNA for the CDR3: TGTGCCAGCAGTTTAAGTGGCCTCTATGGCTACACCTTC. Its protein product is CASSLSGLYGYTF.

DNA of the CDR3: TGTGCCTGGAGGGACCCTGGGGTGGGTACGCAGTATTTT. This codes for CAWRDPGVGTQYF. The rearrangement joins TRBV30 to TRBJ2-3; D unresolved. Trimming pared 3 bases from V and 8 bases from J, leaving 15 bases between. Germline V gene data show CDR1 as GTSNPN and CDR2 as SVGIG (reference sequence). The CDR3 sequence is 13 residues long.

The chain employs TRBV7-2 and TRBJ1-1; D not resolved. Germline loops: CDR1 SGHTA, CDR2 FQGNSA. This CDR3 is 13 amino acids long. The V gene lost 1 base and the J gene lost 3 bases, with 6 bases spanning the gap. The CDR3 loop reads CASSLERDTEAFF. CDR3 nucleotides: TGTGCCAGCAGCTTAGAGAGAGACACTGAAGCTTTCTTT.

This clone was counted between two and nine times. This chain connects TRBV6-1 to TRBJ1-2, with 10 bases identical to TRBD1. V lost 8 bases and J lost 7; bases outside the gene matches: 4. Germline CDR1 and CDR2: MNHNS and SASEGT. This CDR3 comprises 12 residues. CDR3 nucleotide sequence: TGTGCCAGCTTGGGGGACAGGGGTGGCTACACCTTC. As protein: CASLGDRGGYTF.

This clone has only a few counts. The V call is TRBV19, the J call TRBJ1-5; D is unclear. Germline CDR1 is LNHDA and CDR2 is SQIVND (reference sequence). V dropped 8 bases and J dropped 6 bases, with 2 bases sitting between them. The CDR3 is 9 residues long. CDR3: CASGQPQHF. In DNA, the CDR3 is TGTGCCAGTGGTCAGCCCCAGCATTTT. The variable domain in full, with the rest retrieved from reference TRBV19 and TRBJ1-5, is DGGITQSPKYLFRKEGQNVTLSCEQNLNHDAMYWYRQDPGQGLRLIYYSQIVNDFQKGDIAEGYSVSREKKESFPLTVTSAQKNPTAFYLCASGQPQHFGDGTRLSIL.

This chain connects TRBV2 to TRBJ1-4; D call uncertain. Trimming stripped 4 bases from V and 8 bases from J, with 17 bases between. The CDR3 is 15 residues long. The germline V gene has CDR1 SNHLY and CDR2 FYNNEI. CDR3: CASSGFGVGGEKLFF. Written as DNA, the CDR3 is TGTGCCAGCAGTGGGTTCGGGGTCGGTGGGGAAAAACTGTTTTTT.

This chain uses TRBV5-6 with TRBJ1-6, with a weak D call TRBD1 (6 bases). Germline-derived CDR1 and CDR2 are SGHDT and YYEEEE. Trimming left V 5 bases short and J 7 bases short, with 13 bases between. The CDR3 is 14 residues long. The CDR3 region has the DNA TGTGCCAGCAGTTTTACAGGGTGGAATTCACCCCTCCACTTT. Its protein product is CASSFTGWNSPLHF.

The rearrangement uses TRBV28 and TRBJ2-7; 7 bases fit TRBD1. V gave up 6 bases and J gave up 3 bases; unmatched junction bases: 11. The CDR3 has 15 amino acids. Germline assignment: CDR1 MDHEN and CDR2 SYDVKM. The CDR3 DNA reads as TGTGCCAGCAGCCAGACAGGGAGCGGTGGCTACGAGCAGTACTTC. Its protein product is CASSQTGSGGYEQYF.

V and J are TRBV27 and TRBJ2-1; D is undetermined. The germline V gene has CDR1 MNHEY and CDR2 SMNVEV (reference sequence). The V and J ends lost 5 bases and 6 bases respectively, with 14 bases between them. The CDR3 consists of 14 residues. CDR3 nucleotide sequence: TGTGCCAGCAGTCGCGGAATTGGGGTCAATGAGCAGTTCTTC. Protein product: CASSRGIGVNEQFF.

This clone was seen more than once but under ten times. The chain links TRBV28 to TRBJ1-2; D gene unclear. Looked up from germline, CDR1 is MDHEN and CDR2 is SYDVKM. Trimming stripped 6 bases from V and 3 bases from J, with 17 bases between. CDR3 length: 15 residues. The CDR3 DNA sequence: TGTGCCAGCAGCCTGGACTCTAGATATTACTATGGCTACACCTTC. Amino acids: CASSLDSRYYYGYTF.

The rearrangement joins TRBV4-1 to TRBJ1-1; D remains ambiguous. Trimming took off 4 bases at V and 1 base at J, with 13 bases between the two ends. This CDR3 has 15 residues. The germline CDR1 and CDR2 sequences are MGHRA and YSYEKL. The CDR3 protein is CASSPHPLWNTEAFF. DNA of the CDR3: TGCGCCAGCAGCCCCCACCCCCTTTGGAACACTGAAGCTTTCTTT.

This clone has only a few counts. V and J are TRBV7-2 and TRBJ1-2; TRBD1 matches 7 bases. The V gene's germline CDR1 is SGHTA and CDR2 FQGNSA. V lost 5 bases to trimming and J lost 5 bases; unmatched junction nucleotides: 8. CDR3 length: 14 amino acids. The DNA of the CDR3 is TGTGCCAGCAGCAACAGACAGGGATTATATGGCTACACCTTC. Translation gives CASSNRQGLYGYTF.

This clone was observed once. The chain carries TRBV6-4 and TRBJ1-2, with 7 bases that match TRBD1. The CDR3 loop spans 13 amino acids. The J segment lost 7 bases and the V segment lost 3 bases, leaving 5 bases of the junction unmatched. CDR1 is MRHNA and CDR2 is SNTAGT in the germline V gene. Here the CDR3 DNA reads TGTGCCAGCAGTGAGAGCACAGGGGCTGGCTACACCTTC. Protein sequence: CASSESTGAGYTF.

J is TRBJ1-1 and V is TRBV2, with 8 bases aligning to TRBD1. Trimming cost V 6 bases and J 5 bases; bases outside gene matches: 5. The length of the CDR3 is 13 residues. Germline CDR1 reads SNHLY; CDR2 reads FYNNEI. CDR3: CASRRQGWTEAFF. The CDR3 DNA reads as TGTGCCAGCAGAAGACAGGGGTGGACTGAAGCTTTCTTT.

The chain links TRBV7-8 to TRBJ1-4; D uncertain. This CDR3 is 16 amino acids long. CDR1 and CDR2 (germline): SGHVS, FQNEAQ. The V end was cut by 0 bases, the J end by 5 bases, with 13 bases between. As DNA, the CDR3 is TGTGCCAGCAGCTTAGCCGGCGGCCTAGGGAATGAAAAACTGTTTTTT. This codes for CASSLAGGLGNEKLFF.

The chain has TRBV5-4 and TRBJ2-4; TRBD2 might be the D (6 bases). Germline CDR1 is SGHNT and CDR2 is YYREEE (reference sequence). CDR3 length: 14 residues. V was pared by 3 bases and J by 13 bases, with 20 bases between. The CDR3 bases are TGTGCCAGCAGCTATTTAACTGGGCGGGACGCCCAGTACTTC. The encoded protein is CASSYLTGRDAQYF.